What follows are 19 T cell receptor beta chains derived from one specimen sequenced in a study of Graves' ophthalmopathy and Graves' hyperthyroidism. Using RNA transcripts, the TCR beta CDR3 regions were amplified. The workflow started with a first-round RT-PCR run with HTBI primers and then moved on to a second-round multiplex PCR. TCRdb re-called the multiplex PCR reads with MiXCR, one entry per CDR3 protein. The sample has roughly 410,000 distinct CDR3 sequences, just over 15% seen once; the top ten hold around 7%. The specimen was peripheral blood. These receptors came from a woman between 18 and 29 years old with stable Graves' hyperthyroidism.

This clonotype has more than one count but fewer than ten. This chain connects TRBV19 to TRBJ1-5; maybe TRBD1 (6 bases). Germline assignment: CDR1 LNHDA and CDR2 SQIVND (reference sequence). The CDR3 covers 15 residues. Trimming stripped 5 bases from V and 3 bases from J, with 14 bases between. The CDR3 sequence: CASSRDNAPNQPQHF. DNA for the CDR3: TGTGCCAGTAGTCGGGACAACGCTCCCAATCAGCCCCAGCATTTT. Full variable domain (remainder filled in from reference TRBV19 and TRBJ1-5): DGGITQSPKYLFRKEGQNVTLSCEQNLNHDAMYWYRQDPGQGLRLIYYSQIVNDFQKGDIAEGYSVSREKKESFPLTVTSAQKNPTAFYLCASSRDNAPNQPQHFGDGTRLSIL.

This clonotype occurred many times. The DNA of the CDR3 is TGTGCCAGCAGACCCTTTAGCAGGACGAGCTCCTACGAGCAGTACTTC. This sequence encodes CASRPFSRTSSYEQYF. This rearrangement joins TRBV6-5 to TRBJ2-7, with no clear D. Germline CDR1 reads MNHEY; CDR2 reads SVGAGI. The V end was cut by 6 bases, the J end by 0 bases, with 18 bases between. The CDR3 is 16 residues long.

This clonotype was counted once. The V call is TRBV11-2, the J call TRBJ2-7, with TRBD1 as a possible D gene (5 bases). From germline, CDR1 is SGHAT and CDR2 FQNNGV. The CDR3 extends over 14 amino acids. Trimming shortened V by 1 base and J by 2 bases, and 9 bases separated the two germline ends. CDR3 sequence reads: CASSLAGSPYEQYF. As DNA, the CDR3 is TGTGCCAGCAGCTTAGCAGGGTCCCCCTACGAGCAGTACTTC.

Many counts were recorded for this clonotype. V gene TRBV6-2 or TRBV6-3 combines with J gene TRBJ2-7, with 8 bases aligning to TRBD1. There are 15 residues in the CDR3. Trimming at V came to 7 bases and at J to 2 bases, leaving 10 bases not matched to a gene. Germline CDR1 MNHEY, CDR2 SVGEGT. The CDR3: CASTLGDRRTYEQYF. The CDR3 nucleotides are TGTGCCAGCACTTTAGGGGACAGGAGGACCTACGAGCAGTACTTC.

The V gene is TRBV6-2 or TRBV6-3, the J gene TRBJ2-6; perhaps TRBD1 as D (5 bases). Germline V gives CDR1 MNHEY, CDR2 SVGEGT. V was cut by 4 bases and J by 4 bases, with 20 bases left in between. The CDR3 loop spans 18 amino acids. The chain's CDR3 is CASSSSFRVSYGANVLTF. CDR3 DNA sequence: TGTGCCAGCAGTTCCTCCTTCAGGGTGAGCTACGGGGCCAACGTCCTGACTTTC.

In this sample, this clonotype turned up many times. CDR3 region: CASSEAGGHTEAFF. The CDR3 DNA sequence: TGTGCCAGCAGTGAAGCAGGGGGTCACACTGAAGCTTTCTTT. The chain has TRBV25-1 and TRBJ1-1, with TRBD1 identical over 7 bases. Germline V lookup: CDR1 MGHDK, CDR2 SYGVNS. V lost 2 bases to trimming and J lost 3 bases; unmatched junction nucleotides: 3. This CDR3 region has 14 residues.

This clonotype came up many times. The gene calls are TRBV6-5 and TRBJ2-2; 9 nucleotides align to TRBD1. The V and J ends lost 4 bases and 7 bases, in that order; junction bases with no gene match: 7. Germline V CDR1 and CDR2: MNHEY, SVGAGI. The CDR3 is 15 residues long. In nucleotides, the CDR3 is TGTGCCAGCAGTTCCTCCGGGACAGGGAACGGGGAGCTGTTTTTT. Its translation: CASSSSGTGNGELFF.

For the CDR3, the DNA is TGTGCCAGCAGCCAACTTGGGAAGACGCGCACTGAAGCTTTCTTT. Translation gives CASSQLGKTRTEAFF. The chain uses TRBV6-2 or TRBV6-3 and TRBJ1-1; D gene ambiguous. The length of the CDR3 is 15 residues. V was pared by 6 bases and J by 4 bases, with 18 bases between. Germline V lookup: CDR1 MNHEY, CDR2 SVGEGT.

Comments on this clonotype: A junction end diverges from the germline sequence, so it may reflect a read error. The chain employs TRBV12-3 or TRBV12-4 and TRBJ2-5; 10 bases match TRBD2. The CDR3 is 17 residues long. Written as DNA, the CDR3 is TGTGCCAGCAGAAAACTAGCGGGGAAGGGTACCGGGGAGACGCAGTACTTC. Translation: CASRKLAGKGTGETQYF.

DNA for the CDR3: TGTGCCAGCAGCTTAGTTGCAGGGGGTGTAGAGACCCAGTACTTC. This codes for CASSLVAGGVETQYF. This rearrangement joins TRBV7-9 to TRBJ2-5, with 7 bases lining up with TRBD1. In germline, CDR1 is SEHNR, CDR2 FQNEAQ (reference sequence). The CDR3 runs to 15 residues. The V gene end was trimmed by 1 base and the J gene end by 4 bases; junction bases not matched to a gene: 6. Full variable domain (remainder filled in from reference TRBV7-9 and TRBJ2-5): DTGVSQNPRHKITKRGQNVTFRCDPISEHNRLYWYRQTLGQGPEFLTYFQNEAQLEKSRLLSDRFSAERPKGSFSTLEIQRTEQGDSAMYLCASSLVAGGVETQYFGPGTRLLVL.

This clonotype was detected only a few times. The J gene is TRBJ1-3, the V gene TRBV3-1; D may be TRBD1 (5 bases). Trimming left V 3 bases short and J 4 bases short, with 22 bases between. The germline V gene has CDR1 LGHDT and CDR2 YNNKEL (reference sequence). This CDR3 is 18 amino acids long. The CDR3 sequence is CASSQAGFGGWSGNTIYF. The CDR3, as DNA: TGTGCCAGCAGCCAGGCAGGGTTCGGGGGATGGTCCGGAAACACCATATATTTT.

Only a few counts were recorded for this clonotype. One base away lies a much larger clone, so this may be a sequencing read error. The rearrangement joins TRBV27 to TRBJ1-6, with a tentative D call TRBD1 (5 bases). This CDR3 comprises 15 residues. Germline V gives CDR1 MNHEY, CDR2 SMNVEV (reference sequence). The CDR3 loop is CASSQGPGNNSHLHF. The CDR3 bases are TGTGCCAGCTCCCAGGGACCCGGGAATAATTCACACCTCCACTTT.

In its sample, this clonotype was seen many times. The chain recombines TRBV7-9 with TRBJ2-7; 7 bases are shared with TRBD1. Germline V gene data show CDR1 as SEHNR and CDR2 as FQNEAQ (reference sequence). Losses at the gene ends were 6 bases for V and 3 bases for J; bases not matched to a gene: 8. The CDR3 is made up of 14 amino acids. The CDR3 sequence: CASSPGQKVYEQYF. The CDR3 bases are TGTGCCAGCAGTCCGGGACAGAAAGTCTACGAGCAGTACTTC.

In this sample, this clonotype turned up a few times. V gene TRBV6-5 combines with J gene TRBJ1-6; D is unclear. Germline values: CDR1 MNHEY, CDR2 SVGAGI. V shed 2 bases and J shed 8 bases, with 13 bases lying between them. The CDR3 has 15 amino acids. The CDR3 is CASSYTEGEDSPLHF. CDR3 coding DNA: TGTGCCAGCAGTTACACGGAGGGAGAGGATTCACCCCTCCACTTT.

This clonotype has a count of ten or more. This chain links TRBV7-9 with TRBJ1-2; 10 positions match TRBD1. This CDR3 contains 15 residues. Trimming removed 5 bases from V and 8 bases from J; junction bases left unmatched: 11. Germline CDR1 is SEHNR and CDR2 is FQNEAQ (reference sequence). The CDR3 DNA sequence: TGTGCCAGCAGCGGAAGACAGGGGGCCCGGGAAGGCTACACCTTC. Protein: CASSGRQGAREGYTF.

For this clonotype: This may be a read error: a much more frequent sequence differs by one nucleotide. V is TRBV11-3 and J is TRBJ1-6; tentatively, D is TRBD1 (5 bases). This CDR3 spans 17 amino acids. Germline-derived CDR1 and CDR2 are SGHNT and YENEEA. Trimming pared 5 bases from V and 3 bases from J, leaving 17 bases between. The CDR3 spells CASSRIARGLYNSPLHF. The DNA of the CDR3 is TGTGCCAGCAGCCGGATCGCGAGGGGTCTCTATAATTCACCCCTCCACTTT.

This clonotype was detected many times. The rearrangement links TRBV18 to TRBJ1-6; D not resolved. The CDR3 has 13 amino acids. CDR1 KGHSH and CDR2 LQKENI come from the germline V gene. The V end lost 3 bases, the J end lost 7 bases, and 7 bases lay between the germline ends. The CDR3 DNA is TGTGCCAGCTCACCGAGCGGGAATTCACCCCTCCACTTT. Amino acid sequence: CASSPSGNSPLHF.

The chain has TRBV12-3 or TRBV12-4 and TRBJ2-5; 9 nucleotides match TRBD2. The CDR3 runs to 13 residues. The V and J ends lost 7 bases and 3 bases, in that order; junction bases with no gene match: 3. The CDR3 sequence: CASTLAGKETQYF. DNA of the CDR3: TGTGCCAGCACCCTAGCGGGGAAAGAGACCCAGTACTTC.

This clonotype was detected many times. The chain has TRBV15 and TRBJ2-5; 9 bases agree with TRBD2. This CDR3 contains 16 residues. CDR1 is LNHNV and CDR2 is YYDKDF in the germline V gene (reference sequence). V was pared by 0 bases and J by 3 bases, with 5 bases of the junction left unmatched. The CDR3 DNA is TGTGCCACCAGCAGAGATGCGGGGGGGCGAGAAGAGACCCAGTACTTC. Its translation is CATSRDAGGREETQYF.